These T cell receptor beta chains were read from a single sample in a study of PD-1 blockade in classical Hodgkin lymphoma. The protocol was immunoSEQ multiplex PCR, while the TCRdb copy is restricted to in-frame clones and leaves out a portion. The sample holds fewer than 65,000 clones, approximately 90% seen once. The sample was peripheral blood mononuclear cells (PBMCs), taken at baseline. Every receptor here comes from a human donor with classical Hodgkin lymphoma. The CDR3 runs from the conserved cysteine through the conserved F or W. D genes are given only for firm matches.

j_call d_call v_call cdr3_aa
TRBJ1-4 - TRBV27 CASTSLATNEKLFF
TRBJ1-1 - TRBV7-2 CASSLGSGRKAFF
TRBJ2-1 - TRBV19 CASSPRGLSYNEQFF
TRBJ2-2 - TRBV15 CATSRSRVLVQNTGELFF
TRBJ1-4 - TRBV30 CAWSVMETNEKLFF
TRBJ1-2 TRBD1 TRBV5-5 CASSLVGQGAVIYGYTF
TRBJ2-2 - TRBV9 CASGRGGNTGELFF
TRBJ1-6 - TRBV4-1 CASSQSGQVYSPLHF
TRBJ2-7 - TRBV29-1 CSVGRGPYEQYF
TRBJ2-2 - TRBV14 CASSQVLGTGELFF
TRBJ2-5 TRBD2 TRBV2 CASSVGLAEETQYF
TRBJ1-6 - TRBV13 CASSRTDDNSPLHF
TRBJ1-1 - TRBV7-9 CASSSEPGSAFF
TRBJ2-7 - TRBV7-2 CASSPGNWAGEQYF
TRBJ2-7 - TRBV6-1 CASSPGGGYEQYF
TRBJ1-3 - TRBV5-1 CASSLESGFISGNTIYF
TRBJ1-4 - TRBV4-1 CASSQEATLGEKLFF
TRBJ1-4 - TRBV19 CASSGDKNEKLFF
TRBJ2-1 - TRBV5-1 CASRDPNRDNEQFF
TRBJ1-6 - TRBV2 CASSPDSKNSPLHF
TRBJ1-2 - TRBV9 CAAKDGQNYGYTF
TRBJ2-7 TRBD1 TRBV19 CASTRQGSYEQYF
TRBJ2-3 - TRBV21-1 CASSKVGAGPSTDTQYF
TRBJ2-7 - TRBV30 CALECNNSYEQYF
TRBJ1-4 TRBD1 TRBV6-5 CASSLWDRGNEKLFF
TRBJ1-1 - TRBV19 CASIIGAPTGFEAFF
TRBJ1-2 TRBD1 TRBV19 CASSTTGTANKGGGYTF
TRBJ2-3 TRBD1 TRBV30 CAWRRQGATTDTQYF
TRBJ1-5 TRBD1 TRBV2 CATNRDRDQPQHF
TRBJ1-4 - TRBV19 CASSPGGGTNNEKLFF
TRBJ1-2 TRBD1 TRBV7-8 CASSQQGQGNYGYTF
TRBJ1-2 - TRBV7-2 CASSLANYGYTF
TRBJ2-7 - TRBV19 CASSIDQASAGYEQYF
TRBJ2-1 - TRBV2 CATNKGGSSYNEQFF
TRBJ2-1 - TRBV5-6 CASSLGSRNEQFF
TRBJ1-2 TRBD1 TRBV5-7 CASSPSTMTGGQYGYTF
TRBJ1-6 - TRBV7-9 CASSPENQANSPLHF
TRBJ1-2 TRBD1 TRBV9 CASSDRAHGYTF
TRBJ2-7 - TRBV28 CASSSGRVHEQYF
TRBJ1-2 TRBD1 TRBV6-5 CASSYSGPDRERSAF
TRBJ1-1 TRBD1 TRBV5-4 CASSLDRGGGTEAFF
TRBJ2-1 - TRBV6-6 CASSYRGGAPGEQFF
TRBJ2-7 - TRBV11-2 CASSRLGLTSYEQYF